The 7 T cell receptor beta chains reported below all come from one sample, sequenced in a study of T cell repertoires in cytomegalovirus infection. No antigens are known for them. MiXCR, run by TCRdb on the reads, gives a single entry per CDR3 protein. The table shows about 830,000 distinct CDR3 sequences, with over 25% occurring only once. This material consisted of cultured CD8+ T cells from PBMCs, taken from culture after CMV antigen stimulation. These receptors were collected from a human donor in good health (CMV status not recorded). Some clones in this sample may be carry-over from other donors' samples.

Points on this clonotype: A much larger clone differs by one base, so this may be a read error. This sequence joins TRBV12-3 or TRBV12-4 and TRBJ1-2; no clear D gene. The CDR3 totals 12 residues. CDR3 bases: TGTGTCAGCCAAGAAGGGAACTATGGCTACACCTTC. Amino acids: CVSQEGNYGYTF.

The rearrangement joins TRBV19 to TRBJ1-2; maybe TRBD1 (5 bases). V lost 6 bases and J lost 3, with 14 bases in between. CDR1 LNHDA and CDR2 SQIVND come from the germline V gene (reference sequence). The CDR3 runs to 14 residues. DNA of the CDR3: TGTGCCAGTAGGCCCTGGGAACAGGACTATGGCTACACCTTC. Translated: CASRPWEQDYGYTF.

This clonotype turned up a few times. This chain links TRBV6-6 with TRBJ2-2, with 8 nucleotides matching TRBD2. The V gene's germline CDR1 is MNHNY and CDR2 SVGAGI (reference sequence). The trim removed 0 bases at V and 0 bases at J, leaving 6 bases unmatched. The CDR3 is 18 residues long. The CDR3 DNA is TGTGCCAGCAGTTACTCGAACAGCGGGGGAACGAACACCGGGGAGCTGTTTTTT. As protein: CASSYSNSGGTNTGELFF.

This clonotype was seen more than once but under ten times. The CDR3 here is CASSPRDSNVLDTQYF. The CDR3 coding sequence is TGTGCCAGCTCACCACGGGACAGCAACGTACTTGATACGCAGTATTTT. V is TRBV18 and J is TRBJ2-3, with TRBD1 identical over 7 bases. From germline, CDR1 is KGHSH and CDR2 LQKENI. The V segment lost 1 base and the J segment 6 bases; nucleotides outside the gene matches: 10. The CDR3 has 16 residues.

This clonotype was seen more than once but under ten times. In nucleotides, the CDR3 is TGTGCCAGCAGCGTAGATAAGAGCTCCTACAATGAGCAGTTCTTC. It encodes CASSVDKSSYNEQFF. This chain joins TRBV9 and TRBJ2-1; no definite D call. Germline V gene lookup returns CDR1 SGDLS and CDR2 YYNGEE. V shed 0 bases and J shed 0 bases, with 7 bases lying between them. This CDR3 has 15 amino acids.

The rearrangement links TRBV6-6 to TRBJ1-2, with D uncertain. Germline CDR1 MNHNY, CDR2 SVGAGI (reference sequence). CDR3 length: 12 amino acids. V dropped 5 bases and J dropped 8 bases, with 12 bases sitting between them. For the CDR3, the DNA is TGTGCCAGCAGTCCCCGGGGTGAGGGCTACACCTTC. Translation: CASSPRGEGYTF.

This clonotype has a count of ten or more. The J gene is TRBJ2-7, the V gene TRBV7-6; 10 bases map to TRBD2. J lost 3 bases, V lost 3 bases, and 11 bases had no gene match. CDR3 length equals 17 residues. The germline V gene encodes CDR1 SGHVS and CDR2 FNYEAQ. DNA for the CDR3: TGTGCCAGCAGCTTTTCGCTAGCGGGGGCCCCAGTCTACGAGCAGTACTTC. Translation gives CASSFSLAGAPVYEQYF.